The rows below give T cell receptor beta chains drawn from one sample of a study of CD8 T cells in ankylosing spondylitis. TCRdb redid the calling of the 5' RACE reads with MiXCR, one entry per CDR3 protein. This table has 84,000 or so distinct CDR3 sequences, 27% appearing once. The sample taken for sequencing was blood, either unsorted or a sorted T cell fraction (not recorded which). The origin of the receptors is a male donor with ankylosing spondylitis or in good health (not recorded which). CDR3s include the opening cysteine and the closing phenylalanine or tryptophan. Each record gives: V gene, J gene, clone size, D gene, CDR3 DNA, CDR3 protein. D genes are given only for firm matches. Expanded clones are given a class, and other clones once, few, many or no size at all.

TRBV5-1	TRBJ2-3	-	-	TGCGCCAGCAGCTTGACGGGGTCCGAAGGTGATACGCAGTATTTT	CASSLTGSEGDTQYF
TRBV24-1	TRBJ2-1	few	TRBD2	TGTGCCACCAGTGACCGAGCGGGATCCTACAATGAGCAGTTCTTC	CATSDRAGSYNEQFF
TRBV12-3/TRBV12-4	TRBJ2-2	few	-	TGTGCCACCACTCGCGGCCTAAGGGAGCTGTTTTTT	CATTRGLRELFF
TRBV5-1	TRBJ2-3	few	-	TGCGCCAGCAGCTTCAATCACCTGGGAGCAGATACGCAGTATTTT	CASSFNHLGADTQYF
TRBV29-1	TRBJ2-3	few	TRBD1	TGCAGCGTTGAAGGACAGGGAGGCACAGATACGCAGTATTTT	CSVEGQGGTDTQYF
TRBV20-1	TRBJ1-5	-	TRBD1	TGCAGTGCTAGAGGAGGGACAGGGGAGGTGTCCCAGCATTTT	CSARGGTGEVSQHF
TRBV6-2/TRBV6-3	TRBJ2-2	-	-	TGTGCCAGCAGTTACAGCCGCTTCGGCGGGGAGCTGTTTTTT	CASSYSRFGGELFF
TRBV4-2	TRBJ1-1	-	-	TGTGCCAGCAGCCCCGGGGGGGTCCAAGCTTTCTTT	CASSPGGVQAFF
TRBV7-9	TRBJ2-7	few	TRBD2	TGTGCCAGCAGCCCTCCTACTAGCGGGAGTTCCAACGAGCAGTACTTC	CASSPPTSGSSNEQYF
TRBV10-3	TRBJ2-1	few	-	TGTGCCATCAGAACCCAAGACAATGAGCAGTTCTTC	CAIRTQDNEQFF
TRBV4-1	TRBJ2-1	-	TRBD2	TGCGCCAGCAGCGAGCGGGAGAACTCCTACAATGAGCAGTTCTTC	CASSERENSYNEQFF
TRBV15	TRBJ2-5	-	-	TGTGCCACCAGCACTTGGGACATCCAAGAGACCCAGTACTTC	CATSTWDIQETQYF
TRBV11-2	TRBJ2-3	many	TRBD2	TGTGCCAGCAGCCGAATGTCGGCGGGGGGCCTTAGCACAGATACGCAGTATTTT	CASSRMSAGGLSTDTQYF
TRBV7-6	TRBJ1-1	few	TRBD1	TGTGCCAGCAGCTTGGGACAGCTGATGAACACTGAAGCTTTCTTT	CASSLGQLMNTEAFF
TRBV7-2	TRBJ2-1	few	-	TGTGCCAGCAGCTTAGCGGGGAGAACGAGGGAGTTCTTC	CASSLAGRTREFF
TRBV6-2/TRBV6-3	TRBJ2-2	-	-	TGTGCCAGCAGTACCAAGGGGGGGCTGAACACCGGGGAGCTGTTTTTT	CASSTKGGLNTGELFF
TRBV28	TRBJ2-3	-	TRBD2	TGTGCCAGCAGTTCCGGACTAGCGGGGATACGGTCGGATACGCAGTATTTT	CASSSGLAGIRSDTQYF
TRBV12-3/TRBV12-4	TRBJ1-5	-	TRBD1	TGTGCCAGCAGTTTGGGCAGGGGGACGGGGCAGCCCCAGCATTTT	CASSLGRGTGQPQHF
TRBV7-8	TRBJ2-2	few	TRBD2	TGTGCCAGCAGCTTAAGGAGTAGCGGGGGAAACACCGGGGAGCTGTTTTTT	CASSLRSSGGNTGELFF
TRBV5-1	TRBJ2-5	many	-	TGCGCCAGCAGCTTGTATTTAGGGAAACAAGAGACCCAGTACTTC	CASSLYLGKQETQYF
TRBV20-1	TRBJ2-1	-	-	TGCAGTGCCGGGACTGGGGTTGTGCAGTTCTTC	CSAGTGVVQFF
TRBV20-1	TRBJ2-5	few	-	TGCAGTGCGGACCGGGCAGACGAAGAGACCCAGTACTTC	CSADRADEETQYF
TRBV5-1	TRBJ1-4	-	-	TGCGCCAGCACCCCGGGCAGGGCGGGTGAAAAACTGTTTTTT	CASTPGRAGEKLFF
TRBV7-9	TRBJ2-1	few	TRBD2	TGTGCCAGCAGCTTAGAAGGTAGCGGGAAGATCTTC	CASSLEGSGKIF